These 5 T cell receptor beta chains came from one sample sequenced in a study of patients with pleural tuberculosis. TCRdb called the reads again in MiXCR, with one record for every CDR3 protein. Of about 29,000 distinct CDR3 sequences in the sample, about 20% were seen once. Input material: peripheral blood. Receptors originate from a human donor with pleural tuberculosis.

In its sample, this clonotype was seen many times. The CDR3, as DNA: TGTGCCACCAGCAGAGATGGGTACGAGCAGTACTTC. This gives the protein CATSRDGYEQYF. The chain uses TRBV15 and TRBJ2-7; D remains unclear. The length of the CDR3 is 12 residues. Trimming took 0 bases from V and 4 from J, leaving 4 bases between them. Germline lookup yields CDR1 LNHNV and CDR2 YYDKDF (reference sequence).

Ten or more counts support this clonotype. This rearrangement joins TRBV4-1 to TRBJ2-7; perhaps TRBD2 as D (6 bases). Germline CDR1 and CDR2: MGHRA and YSYEKL. Trimming removed 0 bases from V and 3 bases from J, with 9 bases in between. The CDR3 sequence is 14 residues long. The CDR3 loop reads CASSQDSGRYEQYF. As DNA, the CDR3 is TGCGCCAGCAGCCAAGATAGCGGCCGCTACGAGCAGTACTTC.

Many counts were recorded for this clonotype. The CDR3 is CSTFIAGLGETQYF. The DNA for the CDR3 is TGCAGTACTTTCATAGCGGGATTGGGGGAGACCCAGTACTTC. The chain uses TRBV20-1 and TRBJ2-5, with TRBD2 matching over 8 bases. This CDR3 contains 14 residues. From germline, CDR1 is DFQATT and CDR2 SNEGSKA (reference sequence). V gave up 8 bases and J gave up 5 bases; unmatched junction bases: 13.

This clonotype appeared many times. The CDR3, as DNA: TGTGCCAGCAGCGTTACACCGACTAGCGGGAGGAGAACAGATACGCAGTATTTT. It encodes CASSVTPTSGRRTDTQYF. This sequence joins TRBV9 and TRBJ2-3, with 13 positions matching TRBD2. Trimming took 2 bases from V and 3 from J; bases not matched to a gene: 9. The CDR3 length is 18 residues. The germline gives CDR1 SGDLS, CDR2 YYNGEE.

The table lists this clonotype with many counts. The chain combines TRBV20-1 with TRBJ1-5, with 8 bases identical to TRBD1. Germline-derived CDR1 and CDR2 are DFQATT and SNEGSKA (reference sequence). CDR3 length: 15 residues. Germline trimming cut 3 bases from V and 7 bases from J; bases unmatched to any gene: 11. The CDR3 DNA follows: TGCAGTGCTAGGGACAGGGCCTCGGCTAGCCAGCCCCAGCATTTT. Translated: CSARDRASASQPQHF.